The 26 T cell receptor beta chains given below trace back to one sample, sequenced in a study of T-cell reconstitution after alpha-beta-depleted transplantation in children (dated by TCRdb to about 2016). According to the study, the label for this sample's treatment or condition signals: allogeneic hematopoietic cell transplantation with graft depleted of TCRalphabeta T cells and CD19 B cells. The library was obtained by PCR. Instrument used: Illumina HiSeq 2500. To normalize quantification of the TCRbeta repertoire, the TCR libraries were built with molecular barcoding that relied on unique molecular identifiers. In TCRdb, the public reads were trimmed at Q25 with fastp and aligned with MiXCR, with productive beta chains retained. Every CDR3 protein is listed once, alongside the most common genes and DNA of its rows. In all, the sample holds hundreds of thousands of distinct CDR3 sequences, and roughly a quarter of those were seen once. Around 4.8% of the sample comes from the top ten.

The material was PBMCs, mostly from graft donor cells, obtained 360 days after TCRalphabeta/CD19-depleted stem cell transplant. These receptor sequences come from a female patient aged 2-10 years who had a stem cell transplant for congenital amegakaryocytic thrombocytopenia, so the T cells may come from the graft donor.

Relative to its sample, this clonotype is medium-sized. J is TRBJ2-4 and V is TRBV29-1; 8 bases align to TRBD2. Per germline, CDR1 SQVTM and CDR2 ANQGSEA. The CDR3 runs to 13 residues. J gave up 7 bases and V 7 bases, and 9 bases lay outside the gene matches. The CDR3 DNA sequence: TGCAGCGCCCTAGCGGGTTTCAAGAACATTCAGTACTTC. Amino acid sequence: CSALAGFKNIQYF.

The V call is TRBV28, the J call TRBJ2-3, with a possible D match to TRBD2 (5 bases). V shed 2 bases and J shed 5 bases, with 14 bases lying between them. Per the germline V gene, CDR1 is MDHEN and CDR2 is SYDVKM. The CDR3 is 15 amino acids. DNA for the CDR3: TGTGCCAGCAGTTTAGATTCTTCCCGGGAAGATACGCAGTATTTT. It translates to CASSLDSSREDTQYF.

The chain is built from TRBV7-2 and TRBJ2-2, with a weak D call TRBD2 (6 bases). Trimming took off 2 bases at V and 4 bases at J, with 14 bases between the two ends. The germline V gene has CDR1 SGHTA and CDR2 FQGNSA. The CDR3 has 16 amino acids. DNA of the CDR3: TGTGCCAGCAGCTTAATGGGAGGTTTGGGCACCGGGGAGCTGTTTTTT. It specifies CASSLMGGLGTGELFF.

The CDR3 bases are TGTGCCAGCAGTCGCAGCAGGCGGGTTGAGACCCAGTACTTC. Translating gives CASSRSRRVETQYF. The chain uses TRBV7-2 and TRBJ2-5; D may be TRBD2 (5 bases). The CDR3 spans 14 residues. V dropped 6 bases and J dropped 5 bases, with 16 bases sitting between them. The germline CDR1 and CDR2 sequences are SGHTA and FQGNSA.

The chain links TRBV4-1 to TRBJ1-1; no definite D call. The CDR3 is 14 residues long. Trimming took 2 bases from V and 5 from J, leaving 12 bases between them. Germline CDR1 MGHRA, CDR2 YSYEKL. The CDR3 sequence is CASSQPVRVTEAFF. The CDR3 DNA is TGCGCCAGCAGCCAACCAGTTAGGGTAACTGAAGCTTTCTTT.

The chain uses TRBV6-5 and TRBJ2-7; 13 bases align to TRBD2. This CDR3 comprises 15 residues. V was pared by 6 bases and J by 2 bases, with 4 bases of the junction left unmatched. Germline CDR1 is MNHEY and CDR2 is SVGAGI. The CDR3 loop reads CASRLGLAGAYEQYF. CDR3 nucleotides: TGTGCCAGCAGACTCGGACTAGCGGGAGCCTACGAGCAGTACTTC.

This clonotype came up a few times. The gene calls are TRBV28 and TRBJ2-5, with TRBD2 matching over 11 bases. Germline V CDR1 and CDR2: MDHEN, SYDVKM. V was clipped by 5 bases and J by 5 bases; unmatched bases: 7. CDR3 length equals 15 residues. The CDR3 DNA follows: TGTGCCAGCAGTGAGATAGCGGGAGGGTGGGAGACCCAGTACTTC. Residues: CASSEIAGGWETQYF.

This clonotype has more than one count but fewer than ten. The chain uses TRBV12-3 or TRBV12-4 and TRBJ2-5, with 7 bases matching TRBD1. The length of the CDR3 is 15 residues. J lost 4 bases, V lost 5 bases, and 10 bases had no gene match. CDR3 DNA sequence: TGTGCCAGCAGTCCCTTCCCGGACAGGATAGAGACCCAGTACTTC. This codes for CASSPFPDRIETQYF.

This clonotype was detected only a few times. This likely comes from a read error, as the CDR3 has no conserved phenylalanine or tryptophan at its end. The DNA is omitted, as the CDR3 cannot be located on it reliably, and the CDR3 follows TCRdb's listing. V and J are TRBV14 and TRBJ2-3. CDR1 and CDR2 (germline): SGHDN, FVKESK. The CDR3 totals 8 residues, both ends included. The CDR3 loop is CASSQSRR.

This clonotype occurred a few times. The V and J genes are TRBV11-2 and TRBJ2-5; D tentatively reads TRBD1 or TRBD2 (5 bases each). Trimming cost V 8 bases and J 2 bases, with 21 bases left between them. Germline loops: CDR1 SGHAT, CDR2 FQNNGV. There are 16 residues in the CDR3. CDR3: CASWSSIGATQETQYF. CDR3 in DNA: TGTGCCAGCTGGAGTTCAATCGGGGCTACACAAGAGACCCAGTACTTC.

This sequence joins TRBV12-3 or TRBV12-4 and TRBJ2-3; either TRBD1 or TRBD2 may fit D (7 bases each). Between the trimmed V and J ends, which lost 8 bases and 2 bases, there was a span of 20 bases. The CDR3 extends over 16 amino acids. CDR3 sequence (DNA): TGTGCCAGCGCATTCCAGGGGGGGAAACACACAGATACGCAGTATTTT. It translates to CASAFQGGKHTDTQYF.

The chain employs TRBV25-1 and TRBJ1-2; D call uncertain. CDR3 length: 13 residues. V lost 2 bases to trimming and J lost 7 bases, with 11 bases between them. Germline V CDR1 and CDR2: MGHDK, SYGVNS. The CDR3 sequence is CASSERENSGYTF. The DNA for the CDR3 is TGTGCCAGCAGTGAACGGGAGAATTCTGGCTACACCTTC.

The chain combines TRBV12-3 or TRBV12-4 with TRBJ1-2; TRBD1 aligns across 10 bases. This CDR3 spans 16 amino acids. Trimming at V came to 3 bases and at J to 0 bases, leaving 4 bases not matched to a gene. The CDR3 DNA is TGTGCCAGCAGTTTCGACAGGGGGCAGGCTAACTATGGCTACACCTTC. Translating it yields CASSFDRGQANYGYTF.

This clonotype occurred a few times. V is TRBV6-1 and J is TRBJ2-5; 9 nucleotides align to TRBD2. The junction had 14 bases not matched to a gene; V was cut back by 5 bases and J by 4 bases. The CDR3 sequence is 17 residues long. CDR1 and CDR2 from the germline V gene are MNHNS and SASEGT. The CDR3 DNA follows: TGTGCCAGCAGTAGCCGGCTAGCGGGGAGGATAGGAGAGACCCAGTACTTC. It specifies CASSSRLAGRIGETQYF.

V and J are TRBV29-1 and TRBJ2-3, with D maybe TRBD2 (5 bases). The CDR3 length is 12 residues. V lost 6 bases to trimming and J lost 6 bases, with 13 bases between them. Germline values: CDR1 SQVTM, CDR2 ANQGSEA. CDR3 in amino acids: CSVWTASDTQYF. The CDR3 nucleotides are TGCAGCGTCTGGACTGCTTCCGATACGCAGTATTTT.

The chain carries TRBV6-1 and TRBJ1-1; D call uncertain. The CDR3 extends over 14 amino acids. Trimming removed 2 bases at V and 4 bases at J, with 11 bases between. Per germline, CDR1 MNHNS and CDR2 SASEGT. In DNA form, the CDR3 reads TGTGCCAGCAGTGAAAAATTCTCAGGCACTGAAGCTTTCTTT. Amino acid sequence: CASSEKFSGTEAFF.

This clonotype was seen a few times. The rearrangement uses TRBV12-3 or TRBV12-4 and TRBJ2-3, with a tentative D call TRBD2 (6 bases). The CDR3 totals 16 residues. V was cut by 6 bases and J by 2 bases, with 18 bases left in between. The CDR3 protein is CASSTTGDSPTDTQYF. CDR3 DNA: TGTGCCAGCAGCACTACCGGGGACTCCCCCACAGATACGCAGTATTTT.

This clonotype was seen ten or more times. The CDR3 spells CSVGRQGSEAFF. CDR3 nucleotide sequence: TGCAGCGTGGGACGACAGGGTTCTGAAGCTTTCTTT. This rearrangement joins TRBV29-1 to TRBJ1-1; 7 bases line up with TRBD1. In germline, CDR1 is SQVTM, CDR2 ANQGSEA. CDR3 length equals 12 residues. Trimming cost V 6 bases and J 6 bases; bases outside gene matches: 7.

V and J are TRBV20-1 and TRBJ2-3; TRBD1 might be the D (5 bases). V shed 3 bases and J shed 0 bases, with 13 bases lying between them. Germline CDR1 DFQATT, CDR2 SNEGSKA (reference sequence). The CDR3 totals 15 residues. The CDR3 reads CSASYRHLSTDTQYF. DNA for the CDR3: TGCAGTGCTAGTTACAGGCACCTTAGCACAGATACGCAGTATTTT.

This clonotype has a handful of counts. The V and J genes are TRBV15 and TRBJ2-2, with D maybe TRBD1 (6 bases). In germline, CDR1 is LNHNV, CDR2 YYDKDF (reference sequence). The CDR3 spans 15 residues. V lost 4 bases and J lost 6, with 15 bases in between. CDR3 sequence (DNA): TGTGCCACCAGCATTCGAGGGGGTTTTGCCGGGGAGCTGTTTTTT. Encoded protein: CATSIRGGFAGELFF.

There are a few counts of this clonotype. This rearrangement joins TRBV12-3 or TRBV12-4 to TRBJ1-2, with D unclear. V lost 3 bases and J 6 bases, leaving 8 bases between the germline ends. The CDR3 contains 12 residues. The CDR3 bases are TGTGCCAGCAGTTTGGAAGGTGATGGCTACACCTTC. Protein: CASSLEGDGYTF.

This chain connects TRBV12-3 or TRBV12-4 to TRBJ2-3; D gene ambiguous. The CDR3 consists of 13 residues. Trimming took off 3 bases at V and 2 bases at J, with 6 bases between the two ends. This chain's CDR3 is CASSFANTDTQYF. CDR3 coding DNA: TGTGCCAGCAGTTTTGCTAACACAGATACGCAGTATTTT.

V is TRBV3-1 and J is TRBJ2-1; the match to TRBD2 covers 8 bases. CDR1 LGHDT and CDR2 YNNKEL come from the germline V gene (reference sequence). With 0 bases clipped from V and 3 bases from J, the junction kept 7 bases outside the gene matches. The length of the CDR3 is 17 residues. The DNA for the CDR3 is TGTGCCAGCAGCCAAGATCCCGCGGGGGGCTACTACAATGAGCAGTTCTTC. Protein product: CASSQDPAGGYYNEQFF.

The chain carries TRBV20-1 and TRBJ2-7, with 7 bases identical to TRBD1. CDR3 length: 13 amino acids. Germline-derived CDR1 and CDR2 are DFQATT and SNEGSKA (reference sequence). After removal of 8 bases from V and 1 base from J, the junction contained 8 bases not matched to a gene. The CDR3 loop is CSIGTDISYEQYF. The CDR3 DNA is TGCAGTATCGGGACAGACATTTCCTACGAGCAGTACTTC.

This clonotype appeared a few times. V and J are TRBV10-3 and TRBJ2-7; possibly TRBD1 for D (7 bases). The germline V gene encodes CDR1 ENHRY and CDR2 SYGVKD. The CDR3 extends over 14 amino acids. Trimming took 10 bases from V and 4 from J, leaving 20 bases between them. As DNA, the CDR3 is TGTGCCACCAGGGGGGCTGGAGGAGGGTACGAGCAGTACTTC. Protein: CATRGAGGGYEQYF.

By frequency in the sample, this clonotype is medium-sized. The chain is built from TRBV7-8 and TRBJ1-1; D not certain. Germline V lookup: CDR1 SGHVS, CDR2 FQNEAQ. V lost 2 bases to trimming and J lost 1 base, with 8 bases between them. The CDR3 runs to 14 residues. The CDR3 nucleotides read TGTGCCAGCAGCTTAAGGGAGAGGAACACTGAAGCTTTCTTT. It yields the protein CASSLRERNTEAFF. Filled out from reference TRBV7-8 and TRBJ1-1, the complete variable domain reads GAGVSQSPRYKVAKRGQDVALRCDPISGHVSLFWYQQALGQGPEFLTYFQNEAQLDKSGLPSDRFFAERPEGSVSTLKIQRTQQEDSAVYLCASSLRERNTEAFFGQGTRLTVV.